This note documents a single T cell receptor beta chain sequence. The data were taken from a study of blood T cell repertoires in COVID-19. The V segment lost 5 bases and the J segment 6 bases; nucleotides outside the gene matches: 10. The germline CDR1 and CDR2 sequences are MNHEY and SVGAGI. The CDR3 loop spans 15 amino acids. The table came from immunoSEQ multiplex PCR; TCRdb's copy has only in-frame clones and leaves some out. The sample records some 330,000 clones, 70% to 90% being singletons. Clinical histories supplied by participants themselves formed the basis of cohort assignment. The sequence came from a man in his forties in a cohort exposed to, infected with or recovered from COVID-19 (not recorded which). Sequenced material: PBMCs or T cells enriched from blood (not recorded which). The chain joins TRBV6-5 to TRBJ2-4; 7 bases line up with TRBD1. The CDR3 is CASSPIGPGGNIQYF. The CDR3 region has the DNA TGTGCCAGCAGTCCAATCGGGCCAGGGGGAAACATTCAGTACTTC.